Following are 25 T cell receptor beta chains from one sample sequenced in a study of blood T cell repertoires in COVID-19. Repertoires were generated with immunoSEQ multiplex PCR, while TCRdb's copy carries only in-frame clones and drops some. The repertoire holds 100,000 to 150,000 clones, about 89% seen once, with about an eighth in the top ten. Sample: peripheral blood. These receptors were obtained from a woman between 65 and 79 years old with COVID-19, enrolled during active disease.

The J gene is TRBJ2-1, the V gene TRBV9; the match to TRBD2 covers 15 bases. The V gene's germline CDR1 is SGDLS and CDR2 YYNGEE. J was trimmed by 9 bases and V by 4 bases; bases with no gene match: 8. The length of the CDR3 is 16 residues. The CDR3: CASSIGLAGGLGEQFF. CDR3 DNA sequence: TGTGCCAGCAGCATCGGACTAGCGGGGGGGCTTGGTGAGCAGTTCTTC.

The chain recombines TRBV2 with TRBJ1-1, with 8 bases identical to TRBD1. The CDR3 is 15 residues long. Per the germline V gene, CDR1 is SNHLY and CDR2 is FYNNEI. The V and J ends lost 6 bases and 1 base, in that order; junction bases with no gene match: 7. The CDR3 coding sequence is TGTGCCAGCAGACCCTCCGGGACAGGGAACACTGAAGCTTTCTTT. The encoded protein is CASRPSGTGNTEAFF.

This clone was observed a single time. The rearrangement joins TRBV11-2 to TRBJ2-7, with TRBD2 identical over 11 bases. Germline V gives CDR1 SGHAT, CDR2 FQNNGV. Unmatched junction bases numbered 1, after V lost 4 bases and J lost 2 bases. The CDR3 is 14 amino acids. The DNA for the CDR3 is TGTGCCAGCAGCTCTAGCGGGGGGCCCTACGAGCAGTACTTC. Translating it yields CASSSSGGPYEQYF.

This clone was counted once. The genes are TRBV3-1 (or the pseudogene TRBV3-2) and TRBJ1-3; D gene ambiguous. Germline V gene data show CDR1 as LGHDT and CDR2 as YNNKEL (reference sequence). This CDR3 is 15 amino acids long. With 2 bases removed from V and 2 bases from J, the gap between germline ends came to 10 bases. The CDR3 sequence is CASSQIGQPGNTIYF. The CDR3 nucleotides are TGTGCCAGCAGCCAAATTGGGCAGCCTGGAAACACCATATATTTT.

V is TRBV6-1 and J is TRBJ1-1; D call uncertain. Germline CDR1 MNHNS, CDR2 SASEGT. The V and J ends lost 3 bases and 0 bases respectively, with 8 bases between them. This CDR3 spans 14 amino acids. CDR3 sequence: CASSDRSMNTEAFF. The CDR3 nucleotides are TGTGCCAGCAGTGACAGGTCCATGAACACTGAAGCTTTCTTT.

This clone has only one observation. The CDR3 is CASSSTGQGSHEQYF. The CDR3 DNA sequence: TGTGCCAGCTCATCGACGGGACAGGGGTCCCACGAGCAGTACTTC. The chain has TRBV18 and TRBJ2-7; 10 bases agree with TRBD1. Germline V CDR1 and CDR2: KGHSH, LQKENI. V trimming: 5 bases; J trimming: 5 bases; junction bases outside the gene matches: 9. The CDR3 totals 15 residues.

This chain joins TRBV5-6 and TRBJ2-7; tentative D call: TRBD2 (6 bases). V was clipped by 0 bases and J by 3 bases, with 13 bases between them. The CDR3 runs 15 residues. The germline V gene encodes CDR1 SGHDT and CDR2 YYEEEE. CDR3 sequence: CASSLARGFVYEQYF. The CDR3 DNA is TGTGCCAGCAGCTTGGCTCGGGGGTTTGTCTACGAGCAGTACTTC.

This clone has more than one count but fewer than ten. This rearrangement joins TRBV6-5 to TRBJ1-1, with D unresolved. Germline assignment: CDR1 MNHEY and CDR2 SVGAGI. Trimming left V 10 bases short and J 1 base short, with 10 bases between. There are 12 residues in the CDR3. CDR3 coding DNA: TGTGCCACCCTACGAGGGAACACTGAAGCTTTCTTT. Translation: CATLRGNTEAFF.

This rearrangement joins TRBV5-6 to TRBJ2-7; TRBD2 aligns across 12 bases. This CDR3 is 17 amino acids long. The germline V gene has CDR1 SGHDT and CDR2 YYEEEE. V shed 4 bases, J shed 1 base, and the junction held 9 bases outside the gene matches. CDR3: CASSQLAGGRKSYEQYF. The DNA for the CDR3 is TGTGCCAGCAGCCAACTAGCGGGGGGCCGGAAATCCTACGAGCAGTACTTC.

V is TRBV19 and J is TRBJ1-4; possible D gene TRBD1, 6 bases. Trimming left V 3 bases short and J 5 bases short, with 16 bases between. The germline V gene has CDR1 LNHDA and CDR2 SQIVND (reference sequence). The CDR3 has 16 residues. The CDR3 spells CASSISTGLGNEKLFF. The CDR3 coding sequence is TGTGCCAGTAGTATTTCCACAGGGCTAGGGAATGAAAAACTGTTTTTT.

V is TRBV30 and J is TRBJ1-1; D unresolved. This CDR3 contains 13 residues. The germline CDR1 and CDR2 sequences are GTSNPN and SVGIG (reference sequence). Trimming pared 2 bases from V and 1 base from J, leaving 8 bases between. Here the CDR3 reads CAWSPQPNTEAFF. CDR3 bases: TGTGCCTGGAGTCCACAACCGAACACTGAAGCTTTCTTT.

This clone was recorded only once. The rearrangement uses TRBV15 and TRBJ1-3; D is perhaps TRBD1 (6 bases). The germline V gene encodes CDR1 LNHNV and CDR2 YYDKDF (reference sequence). There are 15 residues in the CDR3. CDR3 amino acids: CAKTDGQHSGNTIYF. DNA of the CDR3: TGTGCAAAGACGGACGGACAGCACTCTGGAAACACCATATATTTT.

The chain combines TRBV19 with TRBJ1-2, with D tentatively TRBD1 (5 bases). The CDR3 spans 15 residues. Trimming removed 5 bases from V and 4 bases from J, with 17 bases in between. Germline lookup yields CDR1 LNHDA and CDR2 SQIVND (reference sequence). The CDR3 spells CASSFFLRDPYGYTF. CDR3 sequence (DNA): TGTGCCAGTAGTTTCTTCCTCAGGGATCCCTATGGCTACACCTTC.

The gene calls are TRBV2 and TRBJ2-2, with 7 bases lining up with TRBD1. Trimming removed 7 bases from V and 6 bases from J; junction bases left unmatched: 8. The CDR3 runs 14 residues. CDR1 SNHLY and CDR2 FYNNEI come from the germline V gene. CDR3 sequence reads: CASTTTGVAGELFF. In DNA, the CDR3 is TGTGCCAGCACCACTACAGGGGTGGCCGGGGAGCTGTTTTTT.

The V and J genes are TRBV29-1 and TRBJ1-6; D ambiguous. Germline V CDR1 and CDR2: SQVTM, ANQGSEA. The CDR3 has 14 residues. Trimming left V 7 bases short and J 1 base short, with 11 bases between. CDR3: CSARTDSYNSPLHF. The CDR3 DNA sequence: TGCAGCGCTAGGACTGATTCCTATAATTCACCCCTCCACTTT.

The rearrangement joins TRBV9 to TRBJ2-1, with 16 bases matching TRBD2. This CDR3 contains 16 residues. The J segment lost 9 bases and the V segment lost 4 bases, leaving 7 bases of the junction unmatched. Germline values: CDR1 SGDLS, CDR2 YYNGEE. In nucleotides, the CDR3 is TGTGCCAGCAGCCTCTCCGGGACTAGCGGGGGGGCTGAGCAGTTCTTC. Residues: CASSLSGTSGGAEQFF. Drawing the rest from reference TRBV9 and TRBJ2-1, the complete variable domain is DSGVTQTPKHLITATGQRVTLRCSPRSGDLSVYWYQQSLDQGLQFLIQYYNGEERAKGNILERFSAQQFPDLHSELNLSSLELGDSALYFCASSLSGTSGGAEQFFGPGTRLTVL.

The V call is TRBV19, the J call TRBJ1-1, with D unresolved. V was cut by 3 bases and J by 1 base, with 15 bases left in between. This CDR3 is built from 16 residues. CDR1 is LNHDA, CDR2 SQIVND, per germline (reference sequence). The CDR3 nucleotides read TGTGCCAGTAGTATTCCGGGCGGACTCTCGAACACTGAAGCTTTCTTT. Translating gives CASSIPGGLSNTEAFF.

The chain combines TRBV7-9 with TRBJ1-6, with D hard to call. From germline, CDR1 is SEHNR and CDR2 FQNEAQ (reference sequence). With 0 bases removed from V and 6 bases from J, the gap between germline ends came to 12 bases. This CDR3 contains 16 residues. CDR3 nucleotide sequence: TGTGCCAGCAGCTTAGCGCTAGGCTCGAGTAATTCACCCCTCCACTTT. Protein product: CASSLALGSSNSPLHF. Complete variable domain (other parts from reference TRBV7-9 and TRBJ1-6): DTGVSQNPRHKITKRGQNVTFRCDPISEHNRLYWYRQTLGQGPEFLTYFQNEAQLEKSRLLSDRFSAERPKGSFSTLEIQRTEQGDSAMYLCASSLALGSSNSPLHFGNGTRLTVT.

This chain connects TRBV5-1 to TRBJ1-1; D is undetermined. The V gene lost 0 bases and the J gene lost 5 bases, with 11 bases spanning the gap. The CDR3 runs 14 residues. Germline lookup yields CDR1 SGHRS and CDR2 YFSETQ. The CDR3 nucleotides are TGCGCCAGCAGCTTGGTGGCAGGTCGGACTGAAGCTTTCTTT. Its translation is CASSLVAGRTEAFF. Combining the CDR3 with reference TRBV5-1 and TRBJ1-1 gives the whole variable domain KAGVTQTPRYLIKTRGQQVTLSCSPISGHRSVSWYQQTPGQGLQFLFEYFSETQRNKGNFPGRFSGRQFSNSRSEMNVSTLELGDSALYLCASSLVAGRTEAFFGQGTRLTVV.

CDR3: CASTNRQDQKNTIYF. The CDR3 DNA reads as TGTGCCAGCACCAATCGACAGGACCAAAAAAACACCATATATTTT. The chain couples TRBV11-1 to TRBJ1-3, with D possibly TRBD1 on 6 matching bases. V was trimmed by 7 bases and J by 6 bases, leaving 19 bases between them. Germline V gene sequence: CDR1 SGHAT, CDR2 FQDESV (reference sequence). CDR3 length equals 15 residues.

V gene TRBV10-3 combines with J gene TRBJ2-2; 8 nucleotides align to TRBD2. V trimming: 4 bases; J trimming: 1 base; junction bases outside the gene matches: 5. In germline, CDR1 is ENHRY, CDR2 SYGVKD. This CDR3 has 16 residues. The CDR3 coding sequence is TGTGCCATCAGTGGGCCGGGACTAGTGAACACCGGGGAGCTGTTTTTT. Its protein product is CAISGPGLVNTGELFF.

This rearrangement joins TRBV6-5 to TRBJ1-6; weak D call: TRBD1 (6 bases). V lost 7 bases to trimming and J lost 5 bases, with 9 bases between them. CDR1 is MNHEY, CDR2 SVGAGI, per germline. This CDR3 region has 13 residues. CDR3 amino acids: CASKDSNNSPLHF. CDR3 bases: TGTGCCAGCAAGGACAGCAATAATTCACCCCTCCACTTT.

The chain couples TRBV7-2 to TRBJ2-5; a weak D match, TRBD1 (6 bases). Germline values: CDR1 SGHTA, CDR2 FQGNSA. CDR3 length: 15 amino acids. Trimming took 5 bases from V and 2 from J, leaving 15 bases between them. The CDR3 nucleotides read TGTGCCAGCAGCCTACAAAGAGGGACACAAGAGACCCAGTACTTC. It encodes CASSLQRGTQETQYF.

The CDR3 DNA is TGTGCCAGCAGAGACAGGGAAGGGGGCGACAATCAGCCCCAGCATTTT. It translates to CASRDREGGDNQPQHF. This chain links TRBV2 with TRBJ1-5; 7 bases agree with TRBD1. V shed 6 bases and J 3 bases; nucleotides not matched to a gene: 11. CDR1 and CDR2 (germline): SNHLY, FYNNEI. This CDR3 spans 16 amino acids.

J is TRBJ2-5 and V is TRBV3-1 (or the pseudogene TRBV3-2), with 12 bases that match TRBD2. Germline V gene lookup returns CDR1 LGHDT and CDR2 YNNKEL (reference sequence). Trimming took 1 base from V and 3 from J; bases not matched to a gene: 3. This CDR3 comprises 16 residues. CDR3: CASSQGLAGGEETQYF. For the CDR3, the DNA is TGTGCCAGCAGCCAAGGCCTAGCGGGGGGGGAAGAGACCCAGTACTTC.